The rows below give T cell receptor beta chains drawn from one sample of a study of T cell responses to AZD1222 COVID-19 vaccine. TCRdb keeps only in-frame clones here, not all; method: immunoSEQ multiplex PCR. The data contain around 79,000 clones, around 88% of them seen just once; the ten biggest clones take up 20%. The sample in question was peripheral blood, obtained on day 0 of AZD1222 vaccination. These receptors were obtained from an adult in good health. Both conserved end residues are part of each CDR3. D genes are given only for firm matches. Clone size, where shown, is once, few, many, or a class for clones that have expanded.

d_gene: NA; v_gene: TRBV9; j_gene: TRBJ2-1; abundance: once; len: 18; CDR3aa: CASSVAPSAGHPYNEQFF; CDR3nt: TGTGCCAGCAGCGTAGCCCCTTCAGCGGGACACCCCTACAATGAGCAGTTCTTC
d_gene: NA; v_gene: TRBV5-6; j_gene: TRBJ2-6; abundance: NA; len: 15; CDR3aa: CASSLSRLGANVLTF; CDR3nt: TGTGCCAGCAGCTTGTCCCGGCTGGGGGCCAACGTCCTGACTTTC
d_gene: TRBD1; v_gene: TRBV6-5; j_gene: TRBJ1-1; abundance: NA; len: 14; CDR3aa: CASSLGDRGRGAFF; CDR3nt: TGTGCCAGCAGTTTGGGGGACAGGGGGCGAGGAGCTTTCTTT
d_gene: TRBD1; v_gene: TRBV7-9; j_gene: TRBJ2-7; abundance: NA; len: 15; CDR3aa: CASSPKAGTAYEQYF; CDR3nt: TGTGCCAGCAGCCCAAAGGCCGGGACAGCCTACGAGCAGTACTTC
d_gene: TRBD2; v_gene: TRBV7-6; j_gene: TRBJ2-7; abundance: NA; len: 14; CDR3aa: CASSPSGGKDEQYF; CDR3nt: TGTGCCAGCAGCCCCTCGGGAGGGAAGGACGAGCAGTACTTC
d_gene: NA; v_gene: TRBV5-5; j_gene: TRBJ2-3; abundance: NA; len: 15; CDR3aa: CASSVTTERIDTQYF; CDR3nt: TGTGCCAGCAGCGTGACAACGGAGCGTATAGATACGCAGTATTTT
d_gene: TRBD1; v_gene: TRBV2; j_gene: TRBJ1-2; abundance: NA; len: 15; CDR3aa: CASRYGQGANYGYTF; CDR3nt: TGTGCCAGCAGGTACGGACAGGGAGCTAACTATGGCTACACCTTC
d_gene: TRBD2; v_gene: TRBV27; j_gene: TRBJ2-7; abundance: NA; len: 14; CDR3aa: CASTRFGGKGEQYF; CDR3nt: TGTGCCAGCACCCGATTCGGGGGGAAGGGCGAGCAGTACTTC
d_gene: NA; v_gene: TRBV9; j_gene: TRBJ2-7; abundance: NA; len: 19; CDR3aa: CASSVERREEGANFYEQYF; CDR3nt: TGTGCCAGCAGCGTAGAGAGGAGGGAAGAGGGGGCCAATTTCTACGAGCAGTACTTC
d_gene: TRBD1; v_gene: TRBV10-3; j_gene: TRBJ2-7; abundance: NA; len: 16; CDR3aa: CAISAGGDRAYYEQYF; CDR3nt: TGTGCCATCAGTGCCGGAGGGGACAGGGCATACTACGAGCAGTACTTC
d_gene: NA; v_gene: TRBV6-5; j_gene: TRBJ2-3; abundance: NA; len: 12; CDR3aa: CASQRGTDTQYF; CDR3nt: TGTGCCTCACAACGGGGTACAGATACGCAGTATTTT
d_gene: NA; v_gene: TRBV7-2; j_gene: TRBJ1-1; abundance: once; len: 13; CDR3aa: CASSRGERPEAFF; CDR3nt: TGTGCCAGCAGCAGAGGGGAGAGACCCGAAGCTTTCTTT
d_gene: TRBD1; v_gene: TRBV12-3/TRBV12-4; j_gene: TRBJ2-4; abundance: NA; len: 12; CDR3aa: CASSSTGGIQYF; CDR3nt: TGTGCCAGCAGTTCGACAGGGGGCATTCAGTACTTC
d_gene: NA; v_gene: TRBV19; j_gene: TRBJ2-2; abundance: NA; len: 12; CDR3aa: CATGKNTGELFF; CDR3nt: TGTGCCACCGGGAAGAACACCGGGGAGCTGTTTTTT
d_gene: NA; v_gene: TRBV28; j_gene: TRBJ1-3; abundance: NA; len: 15; CDR3aa: CASSFPRNSGNTIYF; CDR3nt: TGTGCCAGCAGTTTTCCCAGAAACTCTGGAAACACCATATATTTT
d_gene: NA; v_gene: TRBV9; j_gene: TRBJ2-2; abundance: NA; len: 12; CDR3aa: CASSVQTGELFF; CDR3nt: TGTGCCAGCAGCGTTCAGACCGGGGAGCTGTTTTTT
d_gene: NA; v_gene: TRBV5-6; j_gene: TRBJ1-2; abundance: NA; len: 13; CDR3aa: CASSLERDYGYTF; CDR3nt: TGTGCCAGCAGCTTGGAACGTGACTATGGCTACACCTTC
d_gene: NA; v_gene: TRBV24-1; j_gene: TRBJ1-2; abundance: NA; len: 14; CDR3aa: CATSTDGTNYGYTF; CDR3nt: TGTGCCACCAGCACGGACGGAACTAACTATGGCTACACCTTC
d_gene: TRBD1; v_gene: TRBV28; j_gene: TRBJ2-3; abundance: once; len: 15; CDR3aa: CASSFGTGGLDTQYF; CDR3nt: TGTGCCAGCAGTTTTGGGACAGGGGGCTTGGATACGCAGTATTTT
d_gene: NA; v_gene: TRBV2; j_gene: TRBJ2-7; abundance: NA; len: 17; CDR3aa: CASSEALEGSLSYEQYF; CDR3nt: TGTGCCAGCAGTGAAGCGCTTGAGGGTTCCCTCTCCTACGAGCAGTACTTC
d_gene: NA; v_gene: TRBV2; j_gene: TRBJ1-2; abundance: NA; len: 16; CDR3aa: CASSSLGGGPNYGYTF; CDR3nt: TGTGCCAGCAGTTCCCTTGGGGGGGGACCCAACTATGGCTACACCTTC
d_gene: NA; v_gene: TRBV27; j_gene: TRBJ2-7; abundance: NA; len: 16; CDR3aa: CASSPSMRLVDSEQYF; CDR3nt: TGTGCCAGCAGTCCATCCATGAGACTAGTCGATTCCGAGCAGTACTTC
d_gene: TRBD2; v_gene: TRBV15; j_gene: TRBJ2-7; abundance: NA; len: 14; CDR3aa: CATSSGREAYEQYF; CDR3nt: TGTGCCACCAGCAGCGGGCGGGAGGCCTACGAGCAGTACTTC
d_gene: NA; v_gene: TRBV11-2; j_gene: TRBJ1-3; abundance: NA; len: 14; CDR3aa: CASSQSILGFTIYF; CDR3nt: TGTGCCAGCAGCCAGAGTATACTCGGGTTCACCATATATTTT
d_gene: TRBD1; v_gene: TRBV5-6; j_gene: TRBJ2-7; abundance: NA; len: 13; CDR3aa: CASTYGQAYEQYF; CDR3nt: TGTGCCAGCACCTACGGACAGGCCTACGAGCAGTACTTC
d_gene: NA; v_gene: TRBV10-1; j_gene: TRBJ1-2; abundance: NA; len: 15; CDR3aa: CASSELLGLGNGYTF; CDR3nt: TGCGCCAGCAGTGAGTTGCTGGGCCTCGGAAATGGCTACACCTTC
d_gene: NA; v_gene: TRBV28; j_gene: TRBJ2-7; abundance: NA; len: 14; CDR3aa: CASSLGGSSYEQYF; CDR3nt: TGTGCCAGCAGTTTAGGAGGGAGCTCCTACGAGCAGTACTTC
d_gene: NA; v_gene: TRBV9; j_gene: TRBJ1-1; abundance: NA; len: 13; CDR3aa: CASSVAMNTEAFF; CDR3nt: TGTGCCAGCAGCGTGGCGATGAACACTGAAGCTTTCTTT
d_gene: TRBD1; v_gene: TRBV28; j_gene: TRBJ2-7; abundance: NA; len: 13; CDR3aa: CASSNADRDEQYF; CDR3nt: TGTGCCAGCAGCAACGCTGACAGGGACGAGCAGTACTTC
d_gene: NA; v_gene: TRBV19; j_gene: TRBJ2-7; abundance: NA; len: 13; CDR3aa: CASSNSGDYEQYF; CDR3nt: TGTGCCAGTAGTAACTCCGGGGACTACGAGCAGTACTTC
d_gene: NA; v_gene: TRBV28; j_gene: TRBJ2-3; abundance: NA; len: 15; CDR3aa: CASTNPDRNTDTQYF; CDR3nt: TGTGCCAGCACGAATCCAGACCGGAACACAGATACGCAGTATTTT
d_gene: NA; v_gene: TRBV5-4; j_gene: TRBJ1-3; abundance: NA; len: 15; CDR3aa: CASSLDGVSGNTIYF; CDR3nt: TGTGCCAGCAGCTTGGACGGGGTCTCTGGAAACACCATATATTTT
d_gene: NA; v_gene: TRBV9; j_gene: TRBJ2-5; abundance: NA; len: 14; CDR3aa: CASSVYSGEETQYF; CDR3nt: TGTGCCAGCAGCGTATATTCAGGGGAAGAGACCCAGTACTTC
d_gene: NA; v_gene: TRBV15; j_gene: TRBJ1-1; abundance: NA; len: 14; CDR3aa: CATSWTVLNTEAFF; CDR3nt: TGTGCCACCAGCTGGACAGTTCTGAACACTGAAGCTTTCTTT
d_gene: TRBD2; v_gene: TRBV11-2; j_gene: TRBJ2-1; abundance: NA; len: 17; CDR3aa: CASSLGTSGWSGNEQFF; CDR3nt: TGTGCCAGCAGCTTAGGCACTAGCGGGTGGTCTGGCAATGAGCAGTTCTTC
d_gene: NA; v_gene: TRBV6-2/TRBV6-3; j_gene: TRBJ1-1; abundance: NA; len: 14; CDR3aa: CASSLTGRTTEAFF; CDR3nt: TGTGCCAGCAGTTTAACTGGACGGACCACTGAAGCTTTCTTT
d_gene: NA; v_gene: TRBV2; j_gene: TRBJ2-5; abundance: NA; len: 13; CDR3aa: CASTTEIQETQYF; CDR3nt: TGTGCCAGCACCACAGAGATTCAAGAGACCCAGTACTTC
d_gene: TRBD1; v_gene: TRBV4-3; j_gene: TRBJ1-6; abundance: NA; len: 14; CDR3aa: CASSQGQGHSPLHF; CDR3nt: TGCGCCAGCAGCCAAGGACAGGGACATTCACCCCTCCACTTT
d_gene: NA; v_gene: TRBV9; j_gene: TRBJ1-1; abundance: NA; len: 14; CDR3aa: CASSPQTVNTEAFF; CDR3nt: TGTGCCAGCAGCCCCCAGACAGTTAACACTGAAGCTTTCTTT
d_gene: NA; v_gene: TRBV2; j_gene: TRBJ1-2; abundance: NA; len: 13; CDR3aa: CASSLQPNYGYTF; CDR3nt: TGTGCCAGCAGTCTCCAACCTAACTATGGCTACACCTTC
d_gene: TRBD2; v_gene: TRBV3-1/TRBV3-2; j_gene: TRBJ2-7; abundance: NA; len: 15; CDR3aa: CASSPSSGSSYEQYF; CDR3nt: TGTGCCAGCAGCCCGTCTAGCGGGAGTTCCTACGAGCAGTACTTC
d_gene: TRBD2; v_gene: TRBV19; j_gene: TRBJ2-7; abundance: NA; len: 15; CDR3aa: CASQSLFGGVYEQYF; CDR3nt: TGTGCCAGTCAATCCCTTTTCGGGGGGGTCTACGAGCAGTACTTC
d_gene: TRBD1; v_gene: TRBV2; j_gene: TRBJ2-7; abundance: few; len: 15; CDR3aa: CASSEWTGGQYEQYF; CDR3nt: TGTGCCAGCAGTGAATGGACAGGGGGCCAGTACGAGCAGTACTTC
d_gene: TRBD2; v_gene: TRBV5-1; j_gene: TRBJ2-2; abundance: NA; len: 16; CDR3aa: CASRLAGESRTGELFF; CDR3nt: TGCGCCAGCAGACTAGCGGGAGAAAGTAGGACCGGGGAGCTGTTTTTT
d_gene: NA; v_gene: TRBV3-1/TRBV3-2; j_gene: TRBJ2-7; abundance: NA; len: 11; CDR3aa: CASSRAYEQYF; CDR3nt: TGTGCCAGCAGCAGAGCTTACGAGCAGTACTTC
d_gene: TRBD2; v_gene: TRBV5-4; j_gene: TRBJ2-1; abundance: NA; len: 13; CDR3aa: CASAGGRHNEQFF; CDR3nt: TGTGCCAGCGCCGGCGGGAGGCACAATGAGCAGTTCTTC
d_gene: NA; v_gene: TRBV21-1; j_gene: TRBJ1-6; abundance: few; len: 15; CDR3aa: CASSKLGVTNSPLHF; CDR3nt: TGTGCCAGCAGCAAATTGGGGGTAACAAATTCACCCCTCCACTTT
d_gene: NA; v_gene: TRBV25-1; j_gene: TRBJ2-2; abundance: NA; len: 14; CDR3aa: CASSENPDTGELFF; CDR3nt: TGTGCCAGCAGTGAAAATCCAGACACCGGGGAGCTGTTTTTT
d_gene: NA; v_gene: TRBV4-1; j_gene: TRBJ2-6; abundance: NA; len: 17; CDR3aa: CASSQQGGGPGANVLTF; CDR3nt: TGCGCCAGCAGCCAGCAAGGCGGAGGGCCGGGGGCCAACGTCCTGACTTTC
d_gene: TRBD1; v_gene: TRBV19; j_gene: TRBJ1-5; abundance: NA; len: 16; CDR3aa: CASSIDLDRVDQPQHF; CDR3nt: TGTGCCAGTAGTATAGACTTGGACAGGGTGGACCAGCCCCAGCATTTT
d_gene: NA; v_gene: TRBV9; j_gene: TRBJ2-7; abundance: NA; len: 13; CDR3aa: CASSTGTSYEQYF; CDR3nt: TGTGCCAGCAGCACCGGGACATCCTACGAGCAGTACTTC
d_gene: NA; v_gene: TRBV30; j_gene: TRBJ2-5; abundance: NA; len: 15; CDR3aa: CAWSLRGWGKETQYF; CDR3nt: TGTGCCTGGAGTTTGAGGGGGTGGGGGAAAGAGACCCAGTACTTC
d_gene: TRBD2; v_gene: TRBV4-3; j_gene: TRBJ2-2; abundance: NA; len: 17; CDR3aa: CASSRTSGGVNTGELFF; CDR3nt: TGCGCCAGCAGCAGGACTAGCGGGGGGGTGAACACCGGGGAGCTGTTTTTT
d_gene: NA; v_gene: TRBV6-5; j_gene: TRBJ2-5; abundance: NA; len: 14; CDR3aa: CASNSGAGQETQYF; CDR3nt: TGTGCCAGCAATTCGGGCGCAGGCCAAGAGACCCAGTACTTC
d_gene: TRBD1; v_gene: TRBV4-1; j_gene: TRBJ1-1; abundance: NA; len: 12; CDR3aa: CASSQQGERAFF; CDR3nt: TGCGCCAGCAGCCAGCAGGGGGAAAGAGCTTTCTTT
d_gene: NA; v_gene: TRBV3-1/TRBV3-2; j_gene: TRBJ1-5; abundance: NA; len: 14; CDR3aa: CASSQELGHQPQHF; CDR3nt: TGTGCCAGCAGCCAAGAATTAGGGCATCAGCCCCAGCATTTT
d_gene: NA; v_gene: TRBV6-5; j_gene: TRBJ2-2; abundance: NA; len: 13; CDR3aa: CASSRDSGGELFF; CDR3nt: TGTGCCAGCAGTCGGGACTCAGGGGGGGAGCTGTTTTTT